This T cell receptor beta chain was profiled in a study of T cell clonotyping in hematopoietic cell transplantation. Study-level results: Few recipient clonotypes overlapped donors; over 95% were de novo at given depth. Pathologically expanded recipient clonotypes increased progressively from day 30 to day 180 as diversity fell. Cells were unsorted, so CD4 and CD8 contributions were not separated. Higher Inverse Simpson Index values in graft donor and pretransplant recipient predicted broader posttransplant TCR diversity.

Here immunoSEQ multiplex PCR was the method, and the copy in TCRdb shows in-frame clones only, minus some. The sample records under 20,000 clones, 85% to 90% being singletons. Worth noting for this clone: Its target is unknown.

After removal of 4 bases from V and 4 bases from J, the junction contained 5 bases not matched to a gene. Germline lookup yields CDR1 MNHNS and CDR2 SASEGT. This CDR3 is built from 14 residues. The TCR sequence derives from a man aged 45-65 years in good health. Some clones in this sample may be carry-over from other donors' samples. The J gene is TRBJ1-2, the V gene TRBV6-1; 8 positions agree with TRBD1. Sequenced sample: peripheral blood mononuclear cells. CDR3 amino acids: CASSGTGRIYGYTF. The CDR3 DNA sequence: TGTGCCAGCAGTGGGACAGGGAGGATCTATGGCTACACCTTC.